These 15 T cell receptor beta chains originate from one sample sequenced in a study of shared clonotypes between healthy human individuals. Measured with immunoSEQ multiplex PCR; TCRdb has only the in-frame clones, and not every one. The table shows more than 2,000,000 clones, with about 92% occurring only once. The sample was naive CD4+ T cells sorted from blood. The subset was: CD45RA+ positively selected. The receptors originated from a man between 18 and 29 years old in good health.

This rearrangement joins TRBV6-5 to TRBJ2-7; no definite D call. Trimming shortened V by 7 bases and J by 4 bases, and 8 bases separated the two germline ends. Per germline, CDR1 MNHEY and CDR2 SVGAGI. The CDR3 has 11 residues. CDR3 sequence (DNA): TGTGCCAGCAAGGTCGGGTACGAGCAGTACTTC. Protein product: CASKVGYEQYF.

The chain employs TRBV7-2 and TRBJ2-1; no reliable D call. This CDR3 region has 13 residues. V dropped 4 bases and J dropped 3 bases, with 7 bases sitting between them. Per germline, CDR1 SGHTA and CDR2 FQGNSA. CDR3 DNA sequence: TGTGCCAGCAGCTGGACCATCTACAATGAGCAGTTCTTC. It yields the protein CASSWTIYNEQFF.

In nucleotides, the CDR3 is TGTGCCAGCAGTGCAAGGACAGGGTCTATTAGCAATCAGCCCCAGCATTTT. Its protein product is CASSARTGSISNQPQHF. The chain joins TRBV6-1 to TRBJ1-5, with 8 bases matching TRBD1. Per germline, CDR1 MNHNS and CDR2 SASEGT. V lost 4 bases and J lost 0; bases outside the gene matches: 8. This CDR3 is built from 17 residues.

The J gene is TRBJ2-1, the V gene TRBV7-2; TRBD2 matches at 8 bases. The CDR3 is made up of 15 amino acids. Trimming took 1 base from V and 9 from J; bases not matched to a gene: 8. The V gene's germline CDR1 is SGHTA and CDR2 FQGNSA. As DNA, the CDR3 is TGTGCCAGCAGCTTAGGTGGTAGCGGGGTAGGTGAGCAGTTCTTC. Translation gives CASSLGGSGVGEQFF.

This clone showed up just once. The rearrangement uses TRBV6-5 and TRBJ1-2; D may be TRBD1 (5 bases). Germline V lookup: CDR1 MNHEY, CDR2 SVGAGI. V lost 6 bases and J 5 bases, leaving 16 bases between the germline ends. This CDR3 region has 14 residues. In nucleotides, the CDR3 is TGTGCCAGCAGCATAGGCGGGGGATGGTATGGCTACACCTTC. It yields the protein CASSIGGGWYGYTF.

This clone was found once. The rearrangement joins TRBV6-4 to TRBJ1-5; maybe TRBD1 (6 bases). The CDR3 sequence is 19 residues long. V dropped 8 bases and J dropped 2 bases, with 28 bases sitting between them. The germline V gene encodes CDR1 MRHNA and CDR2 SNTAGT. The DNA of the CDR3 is TGTGCCAGCGAAAGGGGGGACCAGGGAGGGGTGTACGGCAATCAGCCCCAGCATTTT. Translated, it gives CASERGDQGGVYGNQPQHF.

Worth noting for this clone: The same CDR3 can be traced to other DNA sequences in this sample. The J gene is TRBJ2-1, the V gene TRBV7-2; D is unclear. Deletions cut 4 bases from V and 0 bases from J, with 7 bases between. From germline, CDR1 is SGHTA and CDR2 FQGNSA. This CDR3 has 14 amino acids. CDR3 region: CASSSPSSYNEQFF. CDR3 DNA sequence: TGTGCCAGCAGCTCCCCAAGCTCCTACAATGAGCAGTTCTTC.

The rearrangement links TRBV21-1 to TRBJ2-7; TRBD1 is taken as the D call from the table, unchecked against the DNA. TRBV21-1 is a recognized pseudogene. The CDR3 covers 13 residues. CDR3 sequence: CASRDRSTYEQYF. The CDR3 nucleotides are TGTGCCAGCAGGGACAGGAGTACCTACGAGCAGTACTTC.

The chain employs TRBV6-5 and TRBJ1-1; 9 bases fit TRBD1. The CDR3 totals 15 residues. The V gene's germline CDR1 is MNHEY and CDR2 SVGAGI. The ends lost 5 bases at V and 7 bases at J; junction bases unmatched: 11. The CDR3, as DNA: TGTGCCAGCAGTGGACCGGGACAGGGAACGGGTGAAGCTTTCTTT. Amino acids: CASSGPGQGTGEAFF.

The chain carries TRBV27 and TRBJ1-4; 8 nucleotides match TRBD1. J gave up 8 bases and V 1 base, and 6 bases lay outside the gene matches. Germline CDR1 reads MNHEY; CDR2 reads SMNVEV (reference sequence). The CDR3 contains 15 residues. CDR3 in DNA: TGTGCCAGCAGTTTATGGACAGGGATGCGCGAAAAACTGTTTTTT. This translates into CASSLWTGMREKLFF.

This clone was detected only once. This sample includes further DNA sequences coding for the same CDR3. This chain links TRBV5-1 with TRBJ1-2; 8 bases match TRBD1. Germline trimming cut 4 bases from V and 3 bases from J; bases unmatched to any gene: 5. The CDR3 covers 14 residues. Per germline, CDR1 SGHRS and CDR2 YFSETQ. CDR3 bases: TGCGCCAGCAGCATAGGACAGGGTTACTATGGCTACACCTTC. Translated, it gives CASSIGQGYYGYTF.

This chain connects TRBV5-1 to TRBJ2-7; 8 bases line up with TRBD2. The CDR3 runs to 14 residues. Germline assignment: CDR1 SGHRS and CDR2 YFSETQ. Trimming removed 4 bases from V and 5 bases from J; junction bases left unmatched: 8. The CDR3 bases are TGCGCCAGCAGCCAACGAGCGGGAGTAAACGAGCAGTACTTC. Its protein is CASSQRAGVNEQYF.

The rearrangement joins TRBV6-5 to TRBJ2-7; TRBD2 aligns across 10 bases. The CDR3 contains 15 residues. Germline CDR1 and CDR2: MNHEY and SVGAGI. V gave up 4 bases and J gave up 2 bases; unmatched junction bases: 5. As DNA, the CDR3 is TGTGCCAGCAGTTGGGGGCTAGCGGGGGCCTACGAGCAGTACTTC. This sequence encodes CASSWGLAGAYEQYF.

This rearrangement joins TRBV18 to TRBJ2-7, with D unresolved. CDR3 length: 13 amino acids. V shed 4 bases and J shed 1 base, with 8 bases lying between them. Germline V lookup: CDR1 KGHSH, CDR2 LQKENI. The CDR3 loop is CASSLSASYEQYF. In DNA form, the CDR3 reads TGTGCCAGCTCACTTAGTGCGTCCTACGAGCAGTACTTC.

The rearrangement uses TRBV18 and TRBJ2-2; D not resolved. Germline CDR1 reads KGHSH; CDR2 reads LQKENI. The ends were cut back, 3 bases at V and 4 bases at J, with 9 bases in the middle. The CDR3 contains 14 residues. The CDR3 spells CASSPAAVTGELFF. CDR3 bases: TGTGCCAGCTCACCCGCGGCGGTCACCGGGGAGCTGTTTTTT.